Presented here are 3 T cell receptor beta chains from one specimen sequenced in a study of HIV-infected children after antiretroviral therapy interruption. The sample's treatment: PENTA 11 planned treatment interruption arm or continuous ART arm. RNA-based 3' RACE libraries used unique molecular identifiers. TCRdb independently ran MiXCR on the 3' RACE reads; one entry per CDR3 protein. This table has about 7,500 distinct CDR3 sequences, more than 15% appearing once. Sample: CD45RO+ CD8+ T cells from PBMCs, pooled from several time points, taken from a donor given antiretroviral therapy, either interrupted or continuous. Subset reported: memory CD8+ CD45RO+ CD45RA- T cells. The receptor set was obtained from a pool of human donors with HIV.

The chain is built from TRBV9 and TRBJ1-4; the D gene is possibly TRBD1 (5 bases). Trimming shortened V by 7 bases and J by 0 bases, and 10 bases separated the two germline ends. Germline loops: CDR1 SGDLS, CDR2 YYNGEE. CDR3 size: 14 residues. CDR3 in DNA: TGTGCCAGCGGGGCGGACGCAACTAATGAAAAACTGTTTTTT. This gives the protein CASGADATNEKLFF.

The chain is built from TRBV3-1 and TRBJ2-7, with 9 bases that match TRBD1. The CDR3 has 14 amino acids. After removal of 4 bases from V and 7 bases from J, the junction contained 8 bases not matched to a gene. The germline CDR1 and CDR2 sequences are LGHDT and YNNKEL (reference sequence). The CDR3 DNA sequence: TGTGCCAGCAGCCGTGGGACAGGGCCTGGGGAGCAGTACTTC. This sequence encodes CASSRGTGPGEQYF.

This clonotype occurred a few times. The CDR3 DNA reads as TGTGCCAGCAGTTTATGGGCAGGGGGCCACGAGCAGTACTTC. It is translated as CASSLWAGGHEQYF. The chain links TRBV27 to TRBJ2-7; the match to TRBD1 covers 8 bases. Unmatched junction bases numbered 4, after V lost 1 base and J lost 5 bases. Germline V gives CDR1 MNHEY, CDR2 SMNVEV (reference sequence). This CDR3 has 14 residues.